This T cell receptor beta chain was retrieved from a study of blood T cell repertoires in COVID-19. Background on the study: Samples taken during acute and convalescent COVID-19 were collected in the United States, Italy and Spain.

Original analysis: Cell counts per sample came from amplifying reference gene primers. Data came from immunoSEQ multiplex PCR; TCRdb stores just in-frame clones and leaves some out. V and J calls and clone size follow that table, whereas D and trimming were derived from the DNA. The sample lists more than 150,000 clones, 84% seen once, with roughly 6.3% in the top ten. This clonotype was obtained from a human donor in a cohort sampled during active COVID-19. The sample was peripheral blood.

The CDR3: CASSEALRGVDTGELFF. The CDR3 DNA is TGTGCCAGCAGTGAAGCGCTTCGGGGGGTAGACACCGGGGAGCTGTTTTTT. The chain is built from TRBV6-1 and TRBJ2-2, with 7 bases aligning to TRBD2. V shed 0 bases, J shed 3 bases, and the junction held 7 bases outside the gene matches. In germline, CDR1 is MNHNS, CDR2 SASEGT. The CDR3 has 17 residues.